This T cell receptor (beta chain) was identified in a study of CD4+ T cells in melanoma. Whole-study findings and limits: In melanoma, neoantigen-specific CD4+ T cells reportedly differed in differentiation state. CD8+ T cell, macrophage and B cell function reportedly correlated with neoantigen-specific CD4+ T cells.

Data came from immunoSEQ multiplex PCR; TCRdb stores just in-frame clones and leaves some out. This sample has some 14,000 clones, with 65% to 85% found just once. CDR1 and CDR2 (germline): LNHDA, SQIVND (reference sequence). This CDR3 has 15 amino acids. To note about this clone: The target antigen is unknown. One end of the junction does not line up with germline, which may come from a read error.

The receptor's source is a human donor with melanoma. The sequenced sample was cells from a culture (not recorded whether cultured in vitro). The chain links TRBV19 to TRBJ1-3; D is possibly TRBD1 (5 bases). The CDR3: CASRIAGHRGNTIYF. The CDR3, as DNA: TGTGCCAGTAGGATAGCGGGGCATCGTGGAAACACCATATATTTT.